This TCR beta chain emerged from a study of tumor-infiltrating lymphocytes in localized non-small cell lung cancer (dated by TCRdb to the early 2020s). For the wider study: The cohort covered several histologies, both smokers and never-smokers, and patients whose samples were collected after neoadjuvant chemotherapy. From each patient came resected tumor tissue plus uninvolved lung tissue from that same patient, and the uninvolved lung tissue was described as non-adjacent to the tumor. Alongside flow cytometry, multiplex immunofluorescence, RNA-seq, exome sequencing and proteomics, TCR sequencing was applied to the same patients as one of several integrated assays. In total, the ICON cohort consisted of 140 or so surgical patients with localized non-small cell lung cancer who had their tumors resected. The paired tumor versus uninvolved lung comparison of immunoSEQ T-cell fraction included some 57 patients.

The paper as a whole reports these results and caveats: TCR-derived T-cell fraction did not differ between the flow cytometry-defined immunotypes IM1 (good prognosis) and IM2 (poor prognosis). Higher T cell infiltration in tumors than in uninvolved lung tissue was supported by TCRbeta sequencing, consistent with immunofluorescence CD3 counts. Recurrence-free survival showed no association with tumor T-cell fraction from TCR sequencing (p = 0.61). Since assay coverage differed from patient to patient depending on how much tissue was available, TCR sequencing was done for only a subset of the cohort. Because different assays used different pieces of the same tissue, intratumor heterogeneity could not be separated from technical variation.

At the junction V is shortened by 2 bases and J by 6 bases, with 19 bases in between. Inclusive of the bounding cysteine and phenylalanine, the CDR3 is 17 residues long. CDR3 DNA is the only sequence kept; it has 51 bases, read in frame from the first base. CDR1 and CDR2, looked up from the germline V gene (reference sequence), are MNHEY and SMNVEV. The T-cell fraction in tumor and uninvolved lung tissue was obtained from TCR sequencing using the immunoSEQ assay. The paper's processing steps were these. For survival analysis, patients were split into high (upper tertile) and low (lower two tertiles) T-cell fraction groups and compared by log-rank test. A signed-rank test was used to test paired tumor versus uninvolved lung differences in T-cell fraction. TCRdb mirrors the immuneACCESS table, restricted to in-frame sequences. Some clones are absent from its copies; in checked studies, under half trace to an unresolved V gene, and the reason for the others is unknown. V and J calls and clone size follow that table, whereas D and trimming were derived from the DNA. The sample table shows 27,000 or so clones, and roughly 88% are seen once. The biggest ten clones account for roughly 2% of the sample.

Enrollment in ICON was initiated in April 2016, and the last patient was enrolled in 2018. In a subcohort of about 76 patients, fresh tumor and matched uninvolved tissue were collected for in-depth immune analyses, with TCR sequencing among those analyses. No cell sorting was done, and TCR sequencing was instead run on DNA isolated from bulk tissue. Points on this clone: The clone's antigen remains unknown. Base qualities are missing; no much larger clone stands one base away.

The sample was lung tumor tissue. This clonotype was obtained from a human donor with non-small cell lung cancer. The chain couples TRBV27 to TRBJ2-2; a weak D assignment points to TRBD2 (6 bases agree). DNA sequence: TGTGCCAGCAGTTTACCCCCGTTAAGCGGGCTGTCCGGGGAGCTGTTTTTT. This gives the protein CASSLPPLSGLSGELFF.